This T cell receptor beta chain comes out of a study of blood T cell repertoires in COVID-19. Study-wide context: Samples representing acute and convalescent COVID-19 were sourced from the United States, Italy and Spain. Sources were T cells, B-cell-depleted T cells, or PBMCs; the material itself was cDNA or gDNA.

Assay: immunoSEQ multiplex PCR; the TCRdb copy retains only in-frame clones and omits some. The data show tens of thousands of clones, about 82% seen once. The material sequenced was peripheral blood. This sequence originates from a woman aged 80 or over with acute or convalescent COVID-19.

Written as DNA, the CDR3 is TGTGCCAGCTCCCGGGACTTTTCGAACACTGAAGCTTTCTTT. Translation gives CASSRDFSNTEAFF. The gene calls are TRBV18 and TRBJ1-1; D might be TRBD1 (5 bases). The CDR3 runs 14 residues. The germline V and J ends were trimmed by 6 bases and 1 base, with 12 bases remaining between them. Germline V gene sequence: CDR1 KGHSH, CDR2 LQKENI.